Listed here are 24 T cell receptor beta chains from one sample, sequenced in a study of blood T cell repertoires in COVID-19. The repertoire was sequenced with immunoSEQ multiplex PCR; TCRdb's copy has only in-frame clones and lacks some. The data show approximately 300,000 clones, roughly 91% seen once. Sample: peripheral blood. These receptors all stem from a man aged 35-49 years with acute or convalescent COVID-19.

This sequence joins TRBV5-4 and TRBJ1-2; D gene ambiguous. Deletions cut 4 bases from V and 3 bases from J, with 7 bases between. Germline assignment: CDR1 SGHNT and CDR2 YYREEE (reference sequence). This CDR3 has 12 amino acids. In nucleotides, the CDR3 is TGTGCCAGCAGCACTCTTGACTATGGCTACACCTTC. It translates to CASSTLDYGYTF.

This clone has a handful of counts. This sequence joins TRBV5-1 and TRBJ1-4, with D unclear. The germline V and J ends were trimmed by 1 base and 8 bases, with 15 bases remaining between them. This CDR3 has 15 amino acids. Germline assignment: CDR1 SGHRS and CDR2 YFSETQ. The CDR3 DNA reads TGCGCCAGCAGCTTGTATCCGGGGATCAACGAAAAACTGTTTTTT. It yields the protein CASSLYPGINEKLFF.

The rearrangement joins TRBV11-3 to TRBJ1-1; no firm D call. This CDR3 contains 13 residues. The germline gives CDR1 SGHNT, CDR2 YENEEA. Trimming left V 2 bases short and J 3 bases short, with 7 bases between. CDR3 coding DNA: TGTGCCAGCAGCTTAATCCGCGACACTGAAGCTTTCTTT. It codes for CASSLIRDTEAFF.

This sequence joins TRBV5-1 and TRBJ2-1; D perhaps matches TRBD1 (6 bases). CDR3 length: 14 residues. V shed 3 bases and J shed 5 bases, with 12 bases lying between them. Germline CDR1 reads SGHRS; CDR2 reads YFSETQ. The CDR3 nucleotides are TGCGCCAGCAGCTCCTACAGGGTGCACAATGAGCAGTTCTTC. Amino acid sequence: CASSSYRVHNEQFF.

This chain uses TRBV11-2 with TRBJ1-3; 8 bases agree with TRBD1. Germline V gene sequence: CDR1 SGHAT, CDR2 FQNNGV. The CDR3 has 15 residues. V lost 2 bases, J lost 4 bases, and 4 bases stayed unmatched. DNA for the CDR3: TGTGCCAGCAGCTTAATACAGGGGGTCGGAAACACCATATATTTT. This encodes CASSLIQGVGNTIYF. Together with reference TRBV11-2 and TRBJ1-3, the CDR3 gives the full variable domain: EAGVAQSPRYKIIEKRQSVAFWCNPISGHATLYWYQQILGQGPKLLIQFQNNGVVDDSQLPKDRFSAERLKGVDSTLKIQPAKLEDSAVYLCASSLIQGVGNTIYFGEGSWLTVV.

The gene calls are TRBV5-1 and TRBJ1-4; 7 bases agree with TRBD1. V shed 4 bases and J 5 bases; nucleotides not matched to a gene: 11. The germline CDR1 and CDR2 sequences are SGHRS and YFSETQ. The CDR3 runs 16 residues. CDR3 protein: CASSPGQPPRNEKLFF. CDR3 nucleotide sequence: TGCGCCAGCAGCCCGGGACAGCCTCCGCGGAATGAAAAACTGTTTTTT.

This chain uses TRBV5-1 with TRBJ1-4, with unresolved D. This CDR3 has 17 amino acids. In germline, CDR1 is SGHRS, CDR2 YFSETQ. Trimming pared 0 bases from V and 5 bases from J, leaving 17 bases between. This chain's CDR3 is CASSLGPLLVGNEKLFF. CDR3 in DNA: TGCGCCAGCAGCTTGGGACCGCTGTTGGTCGGGAATGAAAAACTGTTTTTT.

The rearrangement joins TRBV6-5 to TRBJ1-4; D might be TRBD1 (5 bases). V lost 8 bases, J lost 3 bases, and 16 bases lay in between. This CDR3 is 15 amino acids long. The V gene's germline CDR1 is MNHEY and CDR2 SVGAGI. The CDR3 nucleotides read TGTGCCAGCCTTTCCGGGACTCGGTCTAATGAAAAACTGTTTTTT. As protein: CASLSGTRSNEKLFF.

The chain carries TRBV10-2 and TRBJ1-6; 7 nucleotides agree with TRBD1. The CDR3 runs 16 residues. J lost 6 bases, V lost 7 bases, and 12 bases had no gene match. Germline CDR1 and CDR2: WSHSY and SAAADI. This CDR3 is CASKDNTGTVNSPLHF. The CDR3 nucleotides are TGCGCCAGCAAGGATAATACCGGGACAGTTAATTCACCCCTCCACTTT.

This clone was observed a handful of times. The rearrangement links TRBV12-3 or TRBV12-4 to TRBJ2-7; D gene unclear. The CDR3 is 12 residues long. Between the trimmed V and J ends, which lost 4 bases and 5 bases, there was a span of 9 bases. CDR3 protein: CASSYLLDEQYF. CDR3 nucleotide sequence: TGTGCCAGCAGTTACTTGTTGGACGAGCAGTACTTC.

The chain combines TRBV19 with TRBJ1-2; weak D call: TRBD1 (5 bases). V gave up 3 bases and J gave up 4 bases, with 18 bases separating them. The CDR3 length is 16 residues. Germline CDR1 LNHDA, CDR2 SQIVND (reference sequence). The CDR3, as DNA: TGTGCCAGTAGTATCCCCGGGGGAGCCCAGGTCTATGGCTACACCTTC. Residues: CASSIPGGAQVYGYTF.

The J gene is TRBJ2-1, the V gene TRBV19; 15 nucleotides match TRBD2. The CDR3 has 16 residues. Germline assignment: CDR1 LNHDA and CDR2 SQIVND (reference sequence). V was pared by 3 bases and J by 8 bases, with 5 bases of the junction left unmatched. DNA of the CDR3: TGTGCCAGTAGTATTGGACTAGCGGGGGGGCTAGATGAGCAGTTCTTC. The encoded protein is CASSIGLAGGLDEQFF.

The chain couples TRBV7-9 to TRBJ1-1; TRBD1 matches 10 bases. Germline CDR1 reads SEHNR; CDR2 reads FQNEAQ (reference sequence). CDR3 size: 15 residues. Trimming cost V 0 bases and J 5 bases; bases outside gene matches: 3. The CDR3 bases are TGTGCCAGCAGCTTAGCGACAGGGGGCAAAACTGAAGCTTTCTTT. This encodes CASSLATGGKTEAFF.

The chain combines TRBV7-9 with TRBJ1-2; 8 bases align to TRBD1. The junction had 7 bases not matched to a gene; V was cut back by 5 bases and J by 8 bases. Looked up from germline, CDR1 is SEHNR and CDR2 is FQNEAQ (reference sequence). This CDR3 is built from 13 residues. The chain's CDR3 is CASSPDRVHGYTF. The CDR3 nucleotides read TGTGCCAGCAGCCCGGACAGGGTCCACGGCTACACCTTC. Complete variable domain (other parts from reference TRBV7-9 and TRBJ1-2): DTGVSQNPRHKITKRGQNVTFRCDPISEHNRLYWYRQTLGQGPEFLTYFQNEAQLEKSRLLSDRFSAERPKGSFSTLEIQRTEQGDSAMYLCASSPDRVHGYTFGSGTRLTVV.

The chain joins TRBV6-5 to TRBJ1-1, with D perhaps matching TRBD1 (5 bases). Trimming took off 5 bases at V and 8 bases at J, with 21 bases between the two ends. The CDR3 sequence is 15 residues long. Looked up from germline, CDR1 is MNHEY and CDR2 is SVGAGI. The CDR3 DNA reads as TGTGCCAGCAGTCCAGGGTCGGTCTCCCAGAAGGAAGCTTTCTTT. The encoded protein is CASSPGSVSQKEAFF.

In this sample, this clone turned up a few times. The chain couples TRBV7-2 to TRBJ1-4, with 7 bases that match TRBD1. CDR3 length: 14 amino acids. CDR1 SGHTA and CDR2 FQGNSA come from the germline V gene. The junction had 5 bases not matched to a gene; V was cut back by 5 bases and J by 5 bases. In DNA form, the CDR3 reads TGTGCCAGCAGCCCGGGACAGACAAATGAAAAACTGTTTTTT. Translation gives CASSPGQTNEKLFF. Full variable domain (remainder filled in from reference TRBV7-2 and TRBJ1-4): GAGVSQSPSNKVTEKGKDVELRCDPISGHTALYWYRQSLGQGLEFLIYFQGNSAPDKSGLPSDRFSAERTGGSVSTLTIQRTQQEDSAVYLCASSPGQTNEKLFFGSGTQLSVL.

This chain connects TRBV6-5 to TRBJ2-7; 10 bases map to TRBD1. V shed 6 bases and J 6 bases; nucleotides not matched to a gene: 8. Germline values: CDR1 MNHEY, CDR2 SVGAGI. The CDR3 has 14 amino acids. CDR3 region: CASRSTGGLREQYF. CDR3 coding DNA: TGTGCCAGCAGATCGACAGGGGGCTTGCGCGAGCAGTACTTC.

For the CDR3, the DNA is TGCAGCGTTTCCGGGACAGCATACACTGAAGCTTTCTTT. Its translation: CSVSGTAYTEAFF. The chain recombines TRBV29-1 with TRBJ1-1, with 7 bases aligning to TRBD1. V lost 5 bases, J lost 3 bases, and 6 bases stayed unmatched. Per germline, CDR1 SQVTM and CDR2 ANQGSEA. The CDR3 consists of 13 residues.

This chain links TRBV5-6 with TRBJ1-2; a weak D match, TRBD1 (5 bases). Germline CDR1 is SGHDT and CDR2 is YYEEEE. This CDR3 has 13 amino acids. V shed 1 base and J shed 6 bases, with 10 bases lying between them. CDR3 region: CASSLRKGNGYTF. CDR3 DNA sequence: TGTGCCAGCAGCTTGAGAAAGGGGAATGGCTACACCTTC.

V gene TRBV19 combines with J gene TRBJ1-5, with 8 bases lining up with TRBD1. The CDR3 contains 14 residues. Per the germline V gene, CDR1 is LNHDA and CDR2 is SQIVND (reference sequence). The V segment lost 4 bases and the J segment 5 bases; nucleotides outside the gene matches: 4. CDR3 bases: TGTGCCAGTAGTACTGGGACAGGCTATCAGCCCCAGCATTTT. Its translation is CASSTGTGYQPQHF.

This chain links TRBV2 with TRBJ1-5; 8 bases align to TRBD1. Germline loops: CDR1 SNHLY, CDR2 FYNNEI. This CDR3 is built from 14 residues. The ends lost 6 bases at V and 5 bases at J; junction bases unmatched: 6. The CDR3 region has the DNA TGTGCCAGCAGCCCTCAGACAGGGGATCAGCCCCAGCATTTT. Translation: CASSPQTGDQPQHF.

The chain is built from TRBV30 and TRBJ2-7, with D perhaps matching TRBD1 (6 bases). Germline assignment: CDR1 GTSNPN and CDR2 SVGIG (reference sequence). The CDR3 runs 14 residues. V lost 3 bases, J lost 3 bases, and 15 bases lay in between. DNA of the CDR3: TGTGCCTGGAGCCCGTGGACAGCGAGCTACGAGCAGTACTTC. Translated, it gives CAWSPWTASYEQYF.

The chain employs TRBV10-3 and TRBJ1-6; TRBD1 agrees at 9 bases. Trimming cost V 8 bases and J 8 bases; bases outside gene matches: 13. The germline gives CDR1 ENHRY, CDR2 SYGVKD. This CDR3 has 16 residues. CDR3 bases: TGTGCCATCTCAGGGGACAGGGAGGGATTCGATTCACCCCTCCACTTT. It codes for CAISGDREGFDSPLHF.

The chain recombines TRBV6-6 with TRBJ1-5; perhaps TRBD1 as D (5 bases). This CDR3 is 16 amino acids long. V lost 0 bases, J lost 10 bases, and 19 bases lay in between. Germline values: CDR1 MNHNY, CDR2 SVGAGI (reference sequence). The CDR3 sequence is CASSYSSTVPHGPQHF. DNA of the CDR3: TGTGCCAGCAGTTACTCCTCGACAGTTCCCCACGGTCCCCAGCATTTT.